This T cell receptor beta chain was identified in a study of blood T cell repertoires in COVID-19 (dated by TCRdb to the early 2020s). Context from the whole study: The collaborator samples originated in the United States, Italy and Spain and spanned the acute and convalescent phases of COVID-19. The repertoires were released in a freely available public database intended as a resource for research on the immune response to SARS-CoV-2. Sample metadata almost always included a de-identified subject ID, COVID-19 status, age in years and sex. The dataset comprised deeply sampled blood TCRbeta repertoires from subjects exposed to, actively infected with, or recovered from COVID-19. The samples were drawn from the first 160 participants of the ongoing ImmuneRACE study and from some 1,300 subjects provided by 6 global collaborators. The prospective study material was composed of cDNA or gDNA derived from T cells, B-cell-depleted T cells, or PBMCs. Where available, HLA class I and class II types were taken from metadata supplied by the sample provider and were not determined by assay-based typing. General findings and caveats noted by the study authors: Clinical and demographic metadata were provided uncurated, with the amount varying by source and participant.

The CDR3, from cysteine to phenylalanine, totals 16 residues. Just the 48-base CDR3 DNA is kept, in frame starting at base 1. Reading the germline V gene gives CDR1 SGHAT and CDR2 FQNNGV. The junction carries 21 bases between V and J, which are trimmed by 3 bases and 9 bases respectively. In Seattle, one collaborating source enrolled patients while the infection was active and tracked those patients longitudinally over the course of disease. Collaborating institutions collected whole blood in K2EDTA tubes following their own protocols. For TCRbeta analysis, collaborator samples were shipped as frozen whole blood, as isolated PBMCs, or as DNA extracted from either sample type. The immunoSEQ Assay, a bias-controlled multiplex PCR, was used to amplify TCRbeta CDR3 regions from genomic DNA. Processing in the source paper ran as follows. The number of nucleated cells in each sample was estimated by amplification of reference gene primers within the assay. Sequence reads were collapsed and filtered to measure the absolute abundance of every unique TCRbeta CDR3 rearrangement. For each sample, productive Simpson clonality was calculated as the square root of Simpson's diversity index over productive rearrangements. TCRdb re-hosts the immuneACCESS table, in-frame sequences only. Its copies lack some clones; in the studies checked, an unresolved V gene accounts for under half of them, and the cause for the rest is not known. From that table come the V and J calls and clone size; the DNA was used to work out D and trimming. The sample table contains fewer than 500,000 clones; only one count was recorded for approximately 90% of them. The biggest ten clones account for 0.7% to 0.85% of the sample.

On this clone: Its antigen remains undetermined. Base quality data are lacking; no much larger clone is found one base away.

The chain joins TRBV11-2 to TRBJ2-1; TRBD2 is perhaps the D gene, given 5 matching bases. The source material was peripheral blood. This clonotype originated in a young man with COVID-19, enrolled during active disease. Here the CDR3 is given as CASSFYRGAVGTEQFF. The nucleotide sequence reads as follows: TGTGCCAGCAGCTTCTATCGGGGAGCCGTGGGCACTGAGCAGTTCTTC.